The present entry profiles one TCR beta chain with its context. The sample originates from a study of blood T cell repertoires in COVID-19. Study at large: Specimens from acute and convalescent COVID-19 originated in the United States, Italy and Spain. From T cells, B-cell-depleted T cells, or PBMCs came the material, which was cDNA or gDNA.

Source study methods: Counts of nucleated cells, estimated from reference gene primer amplification, were obtained. Profiled with immunoSEQ multiplex PCR; TCRdb holds only in-frame clones, not every one. D and trimming come from the DNA, and the V and J calls and clone size come from that table. The sample records more than 95,000 clones, around 80% being singletons. The V gene lost 2 bases and the J gene lost 6 bases, with 8 bases spanning the gap. Germline V CDR1 and CDR2: MDHEN, SYDVKM. The CDR3 loop spans 13 amino acids. This receptor was identified in a man in his fifties or sixties with acute or convalescent COVID-19. Source material: peripheral blood. The chain is built from TRBV28 and TRBJ2-1, with D possibly matching TRBD2 (6 bases). The CDR3, as DNA: TGTGCCAGCAGTTTAAGACTAGTCAATGAGCAGTTCTTC. Translating gives CASSLRLVNEQFF.